The following is a TCR beta chain sequence with its context. Its antigen is as yet unknown. The data are from a study of persistence of HIV-infected CD4 T cells. The overall study: Median time on suppressive ART was about 8 years. Notes on the study in general: CMV- and Gag-responding cells had lower TCRbeta richness than CD3/CD28-responding cells.

V gave up 5 bases and J gave up 3 bases, with 8 bases separating them. This CDR3 is 12 amino acids long. Per germline, CDR1 MNHEY and CDR2 SVGEGT. Cells were stimulated with overlapping HIV-1 Gag 15-mer peptides. Sorted nonresponding memory CD4+ T cells were CD40L-negative, CD69-negative, CD45RO-high. Sequencing used immunoSEQ version 4 in survey mode. The data were produced by immunoSEQ multiplex PCR, yet TCRdb's version contains in-frame clones alone and is incomplete. Of around 60,000 clones in the sample, about 81% are singletons; the top ten hold more than 1.5%. This receptor was taken from an adult man with HIV who was CMV-seropositive. V and J are TRBV6-2 or TRBV6-3 and TRBJ2-7, with D unresolved. Sequencing used CD4+ T cells sorted from PBMCs after roughly 18-hour stimulation, obtained from a patient who received antiretroviral therapy. This CDR3 reads CASSRLNYEQYF. The CDR3, as DNA: TGTGCCAGCAGTCGACTCAACTACGAGCAGTACTTC.